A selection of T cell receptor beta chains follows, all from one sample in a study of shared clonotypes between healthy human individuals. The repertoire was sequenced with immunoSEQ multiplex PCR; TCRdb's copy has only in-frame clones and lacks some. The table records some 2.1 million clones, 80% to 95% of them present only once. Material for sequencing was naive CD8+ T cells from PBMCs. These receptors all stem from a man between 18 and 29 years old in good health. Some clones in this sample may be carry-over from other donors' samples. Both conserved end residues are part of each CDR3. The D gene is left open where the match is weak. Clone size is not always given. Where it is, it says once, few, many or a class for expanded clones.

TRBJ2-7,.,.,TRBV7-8,TGTGCCAGCAGCTTTCCCGGACGCGACGGCGAGGGGGAGCAGTACTTC,CASSFPGRDGEGEQYF
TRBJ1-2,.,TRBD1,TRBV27,TGTGCCAGCAGTCCCTGGACAGGGGAGTATGGCTACACCTTC,CASSPWTGEYGYTF
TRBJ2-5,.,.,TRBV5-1,TGCGCCAGCAGCGGCGCTAGAGGACTTGGGAGGGAGACCCAGTACTTC,CASSGARGLGRETQYF
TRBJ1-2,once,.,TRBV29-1,TGCAGCGTTGAGGACACCGTGAACTATGGCTACACCTTC,CSVEDTVNYGYTF
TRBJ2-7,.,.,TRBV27,TGTGCCAGCAGTTTAGGGGTTGGGACGGGCACATCCTACGAGCAGTACTTC,CASSLGVGTGTSYEQYF
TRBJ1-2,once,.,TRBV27,TGTGCCAGCAGTTTAAATGCAGCCTGGCCGATGAGGGCCGGGAGCGATGGCTACACCTTC,CASSLNAAWPMRAGSDGYTF
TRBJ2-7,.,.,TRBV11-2,TGTGCCAGCAGCTTAGATTTAGGGCTAGCGAACTCCTACGAGCAGTACTTC,CASSLDLGLANSYEQYF
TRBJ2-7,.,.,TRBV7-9,TGTGCCAGCAGCTCCCAGGGTCACGAGCAGTACTTC,CASSSQGHEQYF
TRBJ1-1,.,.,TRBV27,TGTGCCACCAGGACTCTTAAGGGCCTTATGGAGAACACTGAAGCTTTCTTT,CATRTLKGLMENTEAFF
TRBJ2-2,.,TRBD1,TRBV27,TGTGCCAGCAGTTTACCCGGACAGGGGGGCGCCGGGGAGCTGTTTTTT,CASSLPGQGGAGELFF
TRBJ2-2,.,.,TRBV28,TGTGCCAGCAGGGGAACCGGGGAGCTGTTTTTT,CASRGTGELFF
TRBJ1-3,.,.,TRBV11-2,TGTGCCAGCAGCTTAGTAGGGGTAGGAAACACCATATATTTT,CASSLVGVGNTIYF
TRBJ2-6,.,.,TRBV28,TGTGCCAGCAGTCGACGGTACTCTGGGGCCAACGTCCTGACTTTC,CASSRRYSGANVLTF
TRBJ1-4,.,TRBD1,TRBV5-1,TGCGCCAGCAGTGGCAGGGGGCCATCAACTAATGAAAAACTGTTTTTT,CASSGRGPSTNEKLFF
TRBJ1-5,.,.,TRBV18,TGTGCCAGCTCACCATCCAGGGAACAGCCCCAGCATTTT,CASSPSREQPQHF
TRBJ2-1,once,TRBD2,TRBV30,TGTGCCTGGAGTACTAGCGGAGTCTACAATGAGCAGTTCTTC,CAWSTSGVYNEQFF
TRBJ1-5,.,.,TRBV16,TGTGCCAGCAGCCCGGGTGGGCGGTATCAGCCCCAGCATTTT,CASSPGGRYQPQHF
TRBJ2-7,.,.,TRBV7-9,TGTGCCAGCAGCCGAGGGTCCTACGAGCAGTACTTC,CASSRGSYEQYF
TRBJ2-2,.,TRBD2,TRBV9,TGTGCCAGCAGCGCTCTCGGGACTAAGAACACCGGGGAGCTGTTTTTT,CASSALGTKNTGELFF
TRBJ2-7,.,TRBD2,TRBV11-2,TGTGCCAGCAGCTCCCCGGGACTAGCGACCGAGCAGTACTTC,CASSSPGLATEQYF
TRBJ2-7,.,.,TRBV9,TGTGCCAGCAGCGTAGAAAAAAATTCCTACGAGCAGTACTTC,CASSVEKNSYEQYF
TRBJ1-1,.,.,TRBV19,TGTGCCAGTAGTATACAGGCGGGAAGCAGCACTGAAGCTTTCTTT,CASSIQAGSSTEAFF
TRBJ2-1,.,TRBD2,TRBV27,TGTGCCAGCAGTTTTTCTCTAGCGGGAGCTCTCAATGAGCAGTTCTTC,CASSFSLAGALNEQFF
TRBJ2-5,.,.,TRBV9,TGTGCCAGCAGCCAAAAAGGGGGGACAGCGTACCAAGAGACCCAGTACTTC,CASSQKGGTAYQETQYF
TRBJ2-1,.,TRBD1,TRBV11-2,TGTGCCAGCAGCACACGGACAGGGAGCTCCTACAATGAGCAGTTCTTC,CASSTRTGSSYNEQFF
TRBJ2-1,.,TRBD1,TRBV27,TGTGCCAGCAGTCCACTCGGGACAGGGGGCCCTTACAATGAGCAGTTCTTC,CASSPLGTGGPYNEQFF
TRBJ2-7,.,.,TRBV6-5,TGTGCCAGCAGTCTTAGCGGACCAGCCTACGAGCAGTACTTC,CASSLSGPAYEQYF
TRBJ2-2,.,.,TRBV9,TGTGCCAGCAGCGTAGACGGGTCGTTCACCGGGGAGCTGTTTTTT,CASSVDGSFTGELFF
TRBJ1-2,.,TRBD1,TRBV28,TGTGCCAGCACCACCATCACAGGGGTAATCTATGGCTACACCTTC,CASTTITGVIYGYTF
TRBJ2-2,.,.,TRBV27,TGTGCCAGCACCGTGGGGGGCTCTCCCGGGGAGCTGTTTTTT,CASTVGGSPGELFF
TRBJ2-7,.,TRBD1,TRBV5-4,TGTGCCAGCAGCTTGGTACAGGGGGTACGGAACGAGCAGTACTTC,CASSLVQGVRNEQYF
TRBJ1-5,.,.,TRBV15,TGTGCCACCAGCAGAGACAGGGGTGGTCAGCCCCAGCATTTT,CATSRDRGGQPQHF
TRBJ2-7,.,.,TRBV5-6,TGTGCCAGCAGCGACGCCTACGAGCAGTACTTC,CASSDAYEQYF
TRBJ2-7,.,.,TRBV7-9,TGTGCCAGCAGCCAAAAAGGTTTCTACGAGCAGTACTTC,CASSQKGFYEQYF
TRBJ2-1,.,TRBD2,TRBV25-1,TGTGCCAGCAGTCCTCTGAGACTAGCGGACCATGAGCAGTTCTTC,CASSPLRLADHEQFF
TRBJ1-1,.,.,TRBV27,TGTGCCAGCAGTCTAACTTTAACCACTGAAGCTTTCTTT,CASSLTLTTEAFF
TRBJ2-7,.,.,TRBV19,TGTGCCAGTAGGTCGGGTTATTCCTACGAGCAGTACTTC,CASRSGYSYEQYF
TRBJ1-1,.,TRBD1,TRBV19,TGTGCCAGTAGTCAGACAGGGGGGAACACTGAAGCTTTCTTT,CASSQTGGNTEAFF
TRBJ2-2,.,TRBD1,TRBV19,TGTGCCAGTAGTATAGTAAGAGTGGGACAGGGTATCTTAGGGGAGCTGTTTTTT,CASSIVRVGQGILGELFF
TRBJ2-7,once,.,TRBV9,TGTGCCAGCTCCCCGGCGGGGCGGGACTACGAGCAGTACTTC,CASSPAGRDYEQYF
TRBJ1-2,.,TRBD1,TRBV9,TGTGCCAGCAGCGTGGGACAGGGGGCATATGGCTACACCTTC,CASSVGQGAYGYTF
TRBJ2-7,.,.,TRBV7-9,TGTGCCAGCAGCCGGGACTTTCTTTCCTACGAGCAGTACTTC,CASSRDFLSYEQYF
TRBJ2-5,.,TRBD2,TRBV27,TGTGCCAGCAGTCTGCGGGGGACTCAAGAGACCCAGTACTTC,CASSLRGTQETQYF
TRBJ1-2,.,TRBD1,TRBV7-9,TGTGCCAGCAGCCCCAGAGGACAGGCCGAGGGGGGCTACACCTTC,CASSPRGQAEGGYTF
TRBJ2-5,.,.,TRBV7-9,TGTGCCAGCAGCGGGTCGCGCGACCCCCCCCAGTACTTC,CASSGSRDPPQYF
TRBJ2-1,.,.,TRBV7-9,TGTGCCCCCTTTGCGGTGGGCAATGAGCAGTTCTTC,CAPFAVGNEQFF
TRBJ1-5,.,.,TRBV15,TGTGCCACCAAAGACACGGCGAAAAATCAGCCCCAGCATTTT,CATKDTAKNQPQHF
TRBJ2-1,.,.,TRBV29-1,TGCAGCGTTGAAGATTTACTAACTTCCTACAATGAGCAGTTCTTC,CSVEDLLTSYNEQFF
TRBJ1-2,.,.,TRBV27,TGTGCCAGCAGTTTATCTAGGAGGGACTATGGCTACACCTTC,CASSLSRRDYGYTF
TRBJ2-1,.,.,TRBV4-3,TGCGCCAGCAGCCAATTAACGGGACCCTACAATGAGCAGTTCTTC,CASSQLTGPYNEQFF
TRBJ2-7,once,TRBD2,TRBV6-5,TGTGCCAGCAGTTACTCCCTGGCGGGAGTTGACGACGAGCAGTACTTC,CASSYSLAGVDDEQYF
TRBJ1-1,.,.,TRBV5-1,TGCGCCAGCAGCTTGGGCCTAGCAGGGGTCCCTGAAGCTTTCTTT,CASSLGLAGVPEAFF
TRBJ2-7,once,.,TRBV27,TGTGCCAGCAGTTTACCGGGGTCTTCCTACGAGCAGTACTTC,CASSLPGSSYEQYF
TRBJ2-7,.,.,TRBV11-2,TGTGCCAGCAGCTTAGGGTTTGGCCAGGGGTTCGACGAGCAGTACTTC,CASSLGFGQGFDEQYF
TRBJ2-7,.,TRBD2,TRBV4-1,TGCGCCAGCAGCCCCCCGGGGGGTAGCGGACCCTACGAGCAGTACTTC,CASSPPGGSGPYEQYF
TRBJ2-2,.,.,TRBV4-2,TGTGCCAGCAGCCGGGGACGGGGGCCTGTCACCGGGGAGCTGTTTTTT,CASSRGRGPVTGELFF
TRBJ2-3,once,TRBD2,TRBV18,TGTGCCAGCTCCGGGACTAGCGGGAGTGCAGATACGCAGTATTTT,CASSGTSGSADTQYF